This TCR beta chain is from a study of human T cells and chemical hapten exposure. In the study overall: Patients additionally received therapeutic doses of diphenylcyclopropenone on the scalp once a week, and this continued throughout the roughly 25-week study. Patch tests put 0.01% DPC on the upper back, read at 6 days. Study findings and constraints: Versus controls, significantly more large CDR3 similarity clusters arose from expanded TCRs.

Comment on this clonotype: Its matching antigen is unknown.

Library construction involved attaching unique molecular identifiers to individual cDNA molecules, which allowed quantitative, reproducible TCR counting. TCRdb re-called the RACE reads with MiXCR, one entry per CDR3 protein. The table includes 180,000 or so distinct CDR3 sequences, about 25% detected once. Stated time point: patch test 3, about 24 weeks after DPC sensitization. Specified treatment: therapeutic diphenylcyclopropenone sensitization with weekly scalp DPC. The CDR3 runs to 13 residues. The germline V and J ends were trimmed by 5 bases and 1 base, with 8 bases remaining between them. Germline V gene lookup returns CDR1 SGHTA and CDR2 FQGNSA.

The rearrangement uses TRBV7-2 and TRBJ1-1, with D hard to call. The source was whole blood, collected in connection with sensitization to the hapten diphenylcyclopropenone (DPC). The clonotype originates from a woman aged 40 to 50 with alopecia areata. Some clones in this sample may be carry-over from other donors' samples. The CDR3 sequence is CASSQPWNTEAFF. CDR3 in DNA: TGTGCCAGCAGCCAACCCTGGAACACTGAAGCTTTCTTT.